This passage covers 6 T cell receptor beta chains from one sample sequenced in a study of control samples from healthy donors and cancer patients. TCRdb's table, derived via immunoSEQ multiplex PCR, lists solely in-frame clones and lacks some. Of about 130,000 clones listed, over 75% are singletons. Sequencing was carried out using blood. The receptors here all came from a middle-aged man in good health.

The J gene is TRBJ2-3, the V gene TRBV9; no definite D call. The length of the CDR3 is 16 residues. V lost 4 bases and J lost 1, with 16 bases in between. Germline V gives CDR1 SGDLS, CDR2 YYNGEE. The CDR3 DNA reads as TGTGCCAGCAGCCATCCGGTGGGGTCGGGCACAGATACGCAGTATTTT. Residues: CASSHPVGSGTDTQYF.

This chain links TRBV18 with TRBJ2-2; D not resolved. CDR3 length: 13 residues. Germline V gives CDR1 KGHSH, CDR2 LQKENI. V was trimmed by 0 bases and J by 5 bases, leaving 4 bases between them. The CDR3 is CASSPPFTGELFF. The CDR3 bases are TGTGCCAGCTCACCACCGTTTACCGGGGAGCTGTTTTTT.

The CDR3 DNA reads TGTGCCAGCAGCCCGGCGGGTGTTGGGAACACTGAAGCTTTCTTT. It yields the protein CASSPAGVGNTEAFF. V is TRBV7-9 and J is TRBJ1-1; D is ambiguous. The CDR3 runs 15 residues. The V end lost 5 bases, the J end lost 1 base, and 14 bases lay between the germline ends. CDR1 and CDR2 from the germline V gene are SEHNR and FQNEAQ (reference sequence).

This sequence joins TRBV10-1 and TRBJ1-5, with D possibly TRBD1 on 6 matching bases. In germline, CDR1 is WNHNN, CDR2 SYGVQD (reference sequence). CDR3 length: 17 residues. Trimming shortened V by 0 bases and J by 3 bases, and 15 bases separated the two germline ends. The CDR3 reads CASSESSAQGDNQPQHF. DNA of the CDR3: TGCGCCAGCAGTGAGTCATCGGCACAGGGCGACAATCAGCCCCAGCATTTT.

This rearrangement joins TRBV12-3 or TRBV12-4 to TRBJ1-1; TRBD1 is a possible D gene (6 bases). The CDR3 extends over 13 amino acids. V gave up 7 bases and J gave up 4 bases, with 13 bases separating them. In DNA form, the CDR3 reads TGTGCCAGCACCGTTGGAGGGGGCACTGAAGCTTTCTTT. It codes for CASTVGGGTEAFF.

The chain employs TRBV27 and TRBJ2-7, with TRBD1 matching over 7 bases. From germline, CDR1 is MNHEY and CDR2 SMNVEV (reference sequence). V lost 4 bases to trimming and J lost 3 bases; unmatched junction nucleotides: 12. The CDR3 length is 16 residues. The CDR3 protein is CASSSWAGTALYEQYF. CDR3 sequence (DNA): TGTGCCAGCAGTTCCTGGGCCGGGACAGCTCTCTACGAGCAGTACTTC.